The 21 T cell receptor beta chains below come from one sample, sequenced in a study of blood T cell repertoires in COVID-19. Method: immunoSEQ multiplex PCR; TCRdb's copy keeps in-frame clones and lacks some. Here the sample spans 300,000 to 350,000 clones, around four fifths being singletons. Sequencing was carried out using peripheral blood. The receptors come from a man aged 25-45 years with active or convalescent COVID-19.

This clone was counted only a few times. The chain couples TRBV7-2 to TRBJ1-1, with D unresolved. The CDR3 contains 13 residues. CDR1 is SGHTA, CDR2 FQGNSA, per germline. The ends were cut back, 5 bases at V and 3 bases at J, with 10 bases in the middle. In DNA form, the CDR3 reads TGTGCCAGCAGCGTAGACACCTACACTGAAGCTTTCTTT. Protein product: CASSVDTYTEAFF.

The V and J genes are TRBV19 and TRBJ1-2; D might be TRBD1 (6 bases). Germline loops: CDR1 LNHDA, CDR2 SQIVND (reference sequence). This CDR3 has 15 amino acids. With 5 bases removed from V and 6 bases from J, the gap between germline ends came to 19 bases. CDR3 region: CASSPRGGRLDGYTF. CDR3 DNA: TGTGCCAGTAGTCCTCGGGGGGGCAGGCTCGATGGCTACACCTTC.

This clone was seen a handful of times. The genes are TRBV6-5 and TRBJ1-6; no clear D gene. Germline lookup yields CDR1 MNHEY and CDR2 SVGAGI. The CDR3 extends over 14 amino acids. The V gene lost 9 bases and the J gene lost 7 bases, with 16 bases spanning the gap. In DNA, the CDR3 is TGTGCCAGTCGAACACCAGGCCGGAATTCACCCCTCCACTTT. This codes for CASRTPGRNSPLHF.

This clone has a handful of counts. The chain couples TRBV7-9 to TRBJ2-1; 8 bases fit TRBD2. V trimming: 3 bases; J trimming: 1 base; junction bases outside the gene matches: 5. CDR1 and CDR2 from the germline V gene are SEHNR and FQNEAQ (reference sequence). The CDR3 has 16 amino acids. The CDR3 nucleotides are TGTGCCAGCAGCTTGACGGCGGGGGGATCCTACAATGAGCAGTTCTTC. Residues: CASSLTAGGSYNEQFF.

V is TRBV5-1 and J is TRBJ2-7; 10 nucleotides match TRBD2. V lost 4 bases, J lost 6 bases, and 16 bases stayed unmatched. This CDR3 spans 17 amino acids. Looked up from germline, CDR1 is SGHRS and CDR2 is YFSETQ. CDR3 sequence: CASSTRTSGDTPPEQYF. The CDR3 DNA follows: TGCGCCAGCAGCACCAGGACTAGCGGAGATACCCCCCCCGAGCAGTACTTC.

This clone was recorded only once. The chain employs TRBV21-1 and TRBJ2-1; the table's D call of TRBD1 was not tested on the DNA. TRBV21-1 counts as a pseudogene. CDR3 size: 15 residues. The CDR3 nucleotides are TGTGCCAGCAGCACCCGGGACACCGTATGGGGTGAGCAGTTCTTC. As protein: CASSTRDTVWGEQFF.

This chain joins TRBV25-1 and TRBJ1-2; no firm D call. This CDR3 region has 12 residues. The germline V and J ends were trimmed by 10 bases and 3 bases, with 12 bases remaining between them. CDR1 is MGHDK, CDR2 SYGVNS, per germline. This CDR3 reads CATPDGDYGYTF. The CDR3 nucleotides read TGTGCCACCCCGGACGGGGACTATGGCTACACCTTC.

The V call is TRBV27, the J call TRBJ1-2, with D tentatively TRBD1 (5 bases). V was cut by 5 bases and J by 1 base, with 17 bases left in between. The CDR3 contains 16 residues. Germline CDR1 MNHEY, CDR2 SMNVEV (reference sequence). The CDR3 nucleotides are TGTGCCAGCAGTCCCGAGGCAGGGCGAGGTAACTATGGCTACACCTTC. Amino acids: CASSPEAGRGNYGYTF.

The V gene is TRBV29-1, the J gene TRBJ2-7, with TRBD1 matching over 9 bases. Germline-derived CDR1 and CDR2 are SQVTM and ANQGSEA. This CDR3 has 12 amino acids. Unmatched junction bases numbered 5, after V lost 7 bases and J lost 4 bases. Here the CDR3 reads CSGGTGLYEQYF. The CDR3 DNA reads as TGCAGCGGGGGGACAGGGTTATACGAGCAGTACTTC.

CDR3 sequence reads: CAISWEGSNEQFF. DNA of the CDR3: TGTGCCATCAGCTGGGAGGGGTCGAATGAGCAGTTCTTC. The rearrangement joins TRBV10-3 to TRBJ2-1; 7 bases align to TRBD2. The CDR3 has 13 residues. V trimming: 6 bases; J trimming: 7 bases; junction bases outside the gene matches: 6. Looked up from germline, CDR1 is ENHRY and CDR2 is SYGVKD.

On this clone itself: The same CDR3 is also encoded by other DNA sequences in this sample. CDR3 protein: CASTWGSNTGELFF. The CDR3 nucleotides are TGTGCCAGTACGTGGGGCTCGAACACCGGGGAGCTGTTTTTT. The chain combines TRBV19 with TRBJ2-2; TRBD1 might be the D (5 bases). The germline V and J ends were trimmed by 7 bases and 0 bases, with 9 bases remaining between them. The CDR3 covers 14 residues. Germline lookup yields CDR1 LNHDA and CDR2 SQIVND (reference sequence).

Here the CDR3 DNA reads TGTGCCAGCAGTTGGGGGAGGGGAAACACTGAAGCTTTCTTT. It codes for CASSWGRGNTEAFF. This chain joins TRBV27 and TRBJ1-1; a weak D match, TRBD1 (5 bases). The V end was cut by 4 bases, the J end by 2 bases, with 11 bases between. This CDR3 contains 14 residues. Per the germline V gene, CDR1 is MNHEY and CDR2 is SMNVEV (reference sequence).

V is TRBV7-2 and J is TRBJ2-3; 8 nucleotides line up with TRBD1. The junction had 6 bases not matched to a gene; V was cut back by 1 base and J by 6 bases. The germline CDR1 and CDR2 sequences are SGHTA and FQGNSA. CDR3 size: 15 residues. The CDR3 here is CASSLDGQGADTQYF. The CDR3 DNA reads as TGTGCCAGCAGCTTAGACGGACAGGGAGCCGATACGCAGTATTTT.

The chain is built from TRBV2 and TRBJ1-1; the match to TRBD1 covers 9 bases. CDR1 SNHLY and CDR2 FYNNEI come from the germline V gene. J was trimmed by 3 bases and V by 2 bases; bases with no gene match: 4. The length of the CDR3 is 15 residues. Here the CDR3 reads CASSEYRTGDTEAFF. In DNA form, the CDR3 reads TGTGCCAGCAGTGAATATAGGACAGGGGACACTGAAGCTTTCTTT.

The V and J genes are TRBV6-5 and TRBJ2-2; tentative D call: TRBD2 (5 bases). V lost 4 bases and J 4 bases, leaving 10 bases between the germline ends. The CDR3 is 14 residues long. Germline V CDR1 and CDR2: MNHEY, SVGAGI. CDR3 in amino acids: CASSLNGGTGELFF. CDR3 DNA sequence: TGTGCCAGCAGTTTGAATGGAGGCACCGGGGAGCTGTTTTTT.

V gene TRBV19 combines with J gene TRBJ2-5; the match to TRBD1 covers 9 bases. There are 15 residues in the CDR3. The trim removed 6 bases at V and 2 bases at J, leaving 7 bases unmatched. Germline V gene data show CDR1 as LNHDA and CDR2 as SQIVND (reference sequence). The CDR3, as DNA: TGTGCCAGTAGGCGTGGGACAGGGCCTCAAGAGACCCAGTACTTC. Its translation: CASRRGTGPQETQYF.

V gene TRBV2 combines with J gene TRBJ2-3, with 13 bases fitting TRBD2. Trimming took 2 bases from V and 2 from J; bases not matched to a gene: 4. Germline V CDR1 and CDR2: SNHLY, FYNNEI. The CDR3 consists of 17 residues. For the CDR3, the DNA is TGTGCCAGCAGTGAACCGACTAGCGGGGGGATCACAGATACGCAGTATTTT. Protein: CASSEPTSGGITDTQYF.

The chain combines TRBV14 with TRBJ2-1; 8 bases are shared with TRBD2. The junction had 9 bases not matched to a gene; V was cut back by 3 bases and J by 5 bases. Germline CDR1 is SGHDN and CDR2 is FVKESK. CDR3 length: 16 residues. The CDR3 loop reads CASSHPMGLGDNEQFF. CDR3 nucleotides: TGTGCCAGCAGCCACCCTATGGGACTAGGGGACAATGAGCAGTTCTTC. Variable domain in full (rest from reference TRBV14 and TRBJ2-1): EAGVTQFPSHSVIEKGQTVTLRCDPISGHDNLYWYRRVMGKEIKFLLHFVKESKQDESGMPNNRFLAERTGGTYSTLKVQPAELEDSGVYFCASSHPMGLGDNEQFFGPGTRLTVL.

The J gene is TRBJ2-5, the V gene TRBV19; possible D gene TRBD1, 6 bases. The CDR3 length is 15 residues. Germline CDR1 reads LNHDA; CDR2 reads SQIVND (reference sequence). Trimming shortened V by 4 bases and J by 2 bases, and 14 bases separated the two germline ends. CDR3 coding DNA: TGTGCCAGTAGTAACCCGGGACAACCACAAGAGACCCAGTACTTC. Amino acid sequence: CASSNPGQPQETQYF.

The rearrangement uses TRBV19 and TRBJ2-1; 8 bases line up with TRBD2. The germline V gene has CDR1 LNHDA and CDR2 SQIVND (reference sequence). Germline trimming cut 2 bases from V and 9 bases from J; bases unmatched to any gene: 9. The CDR3 totals 15 residues. CDR3 nucleotide sequence: TGTGCCAGTAGTATACTGTCGGGGGGGCTCGGTGAGCAGTTCTTC. Translation gives CASSILSGGLGEQFF.

The J gene is TRBJ2-5, the V gene TRBV5-1; no reliable D call. Per germline, CDR1 SGHRS and CDR2 YFSETQ. This CDR3 is 13 amino acids long. The V end lost 5 bases, the J end lost 5 bases, and 13 bases lay between the germline ends. CDR3 amino acids: CASSHYNGETQYF. The CDR3, as DNA: TGCGCCAGCAGTCACTATAATGGTGAGACCCAGTACTTC.